This record looks at one T cell receptor (beta chain) sequence and its context. No antigen is known for it. Assay: immunoSEQ multiplex PCR; the TCRdb copy retains only in-frame clones and omits some. Of about 980,000 clones in the sample, approximately 80% are singletons; the top ten hold around 1.4%. This specimen comes from a study of shared clonotypes between healthy human individuals. None of the donors, who were healthy HIV-negative adults, had recently had acute infections or vaccinations. V lost 1 base to trimming and J lost 7 bases; unmatched junction nucleotides: 11. Germline CDR1 LGHNA, CDR2 YSLEER. The CDR3 is 17 amino acids. Study results and limitations: Non-shared clonotypes had lower generation probabilities than clonotypes shared by all four sorted-subset donors.

The TCR originated in a man in his late teens or twenties in good health. The V call is TRBV4-3, the J call TRBJ2-4; 9 bases align to TRBD1. The sample was memory CD4+ T cells sorted from blood. Stated subset: CD45RA-negative fraction. The CDR3 nucleotides are TGCGCCAGCAGCCAAGTCAGACCGGGACAGGGCACCAACATTCAGTACTTC. Protein product: CASSQVRPGQGTNIQYF.